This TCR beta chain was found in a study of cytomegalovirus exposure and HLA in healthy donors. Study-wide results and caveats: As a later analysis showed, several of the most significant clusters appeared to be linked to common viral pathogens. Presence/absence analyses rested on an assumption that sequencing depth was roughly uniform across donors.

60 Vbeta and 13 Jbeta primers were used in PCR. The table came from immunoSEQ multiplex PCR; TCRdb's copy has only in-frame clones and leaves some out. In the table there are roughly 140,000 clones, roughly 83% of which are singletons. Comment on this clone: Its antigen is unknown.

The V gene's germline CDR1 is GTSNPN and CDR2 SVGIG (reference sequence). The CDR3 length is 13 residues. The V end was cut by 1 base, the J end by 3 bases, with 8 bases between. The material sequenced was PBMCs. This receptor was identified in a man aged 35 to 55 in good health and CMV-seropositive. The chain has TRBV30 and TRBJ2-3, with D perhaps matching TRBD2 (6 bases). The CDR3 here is CAWSALATDTQYF. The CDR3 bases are TGTGCCTGGAGTGCGCTAGCGACAGATACGCAGTATTTT.